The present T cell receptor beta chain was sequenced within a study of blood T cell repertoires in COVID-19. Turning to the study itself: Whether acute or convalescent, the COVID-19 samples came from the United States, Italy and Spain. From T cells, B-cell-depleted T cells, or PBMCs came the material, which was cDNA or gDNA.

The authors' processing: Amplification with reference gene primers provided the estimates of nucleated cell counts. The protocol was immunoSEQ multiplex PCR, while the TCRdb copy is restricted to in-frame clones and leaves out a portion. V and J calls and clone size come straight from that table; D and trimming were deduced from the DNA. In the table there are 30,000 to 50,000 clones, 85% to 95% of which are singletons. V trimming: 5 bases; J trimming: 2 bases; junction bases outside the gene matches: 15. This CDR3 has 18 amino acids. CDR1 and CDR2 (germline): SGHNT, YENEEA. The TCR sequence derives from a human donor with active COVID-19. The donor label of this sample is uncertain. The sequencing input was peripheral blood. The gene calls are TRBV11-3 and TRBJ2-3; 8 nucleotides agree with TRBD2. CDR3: CASSRSAGTRTPTDTQYF. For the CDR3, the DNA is TGTGCCAGCAGCAGATCCGCCGGGACTAGGACTCCCACAGATACGCAGTATTTT. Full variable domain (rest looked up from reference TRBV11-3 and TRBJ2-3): EAGVVQSPRYKIIEKKQPVAFWCNPISGHNTLYWYLQNLGQGPELLIRYENEEAVDDSQLPKDRFSAERLKGVDSTLKIQPAELGDSAVYLCASSRSAGTRTPTDTQYFGPGTRLTVL.